This entry lists 3 T cell receptor beta chains sequenced from one sample in a study of blood T cell repertoires in COVID-19. Sequenced by immunoSEQ multiplex PCR; TCRdb stores in-frame clones only, minus some. Here the sample spans 180,000 or so clones, around 90% being singletons. What was sequenced was peripheral blood. The receptors stem from a man between 45 and 60 years old with acute or convalescent COVID-19.

V and J are TRBV11-2 and TRBJ2-7, with 8 positions matching TRBD1. From germline, CDR1 is SGHAT and CDR2 FQNNGV. This CDR3 spans 16 amino acids. V trimming: 1 base; J trimming: 5 bases; junction bases outside the gene matches: 10. This chain's CDR3 is CASSLAPGRGLNEQYF. The DNA of the CDR3 is TGTGCCAGCAGCTTAGCCCCAGGCAGGGGGCTCAACGAGCAGTACTTC.

The chain uses TRBV28 and TRBJ2-7; D call uncertain. Trimming pared 8 bases from V and 4 bases from J, leaving 9 bases between. Germline assignment: CDR1 MDHEN and CDR2 SYDVKM. There are 11 residues in the CDR3. The CDR3 protein is CASRVRYEQYF. The CDR3 DNA reads as TGTGCCAGCCGAGTGAGGTACGAGCAGTACTTC.

This chain connects TRBV7-8 to TRBJ2-7; 10 bases line up with TRBD1. The V gene end was trimmed by 5 bases and the J gene end by 3 bases; junction bases not matched to a gene: 7. The CDR3 covers 15 residues. Per the germline V gene, CDR1 is SGHVS and CDR2 is FQNEAQ. As DNA, the CDR3 is TGTGCCAGCAGCCTGGGACAGGGGAACAGCTACGAGCAGTACTTC. Protein: CASSLGQGNSYEQYF.